The T cell receptor (beta chain) described here comes from a study of blood T cell repertoires in COVID-19. On the study more broadly: Donors in the United States, Italy and Spain gave samples during acute or convalescent COVID-19. T cells, B-cell-depleted T cells, or PBMCs provided the cDNA or gDNA that served as material.

Some clones are missing from TCRdb's copy, which holds only in-frame ones; the method was immunoSEQ multiplex PCR. In the table there are under 300,000 clones, around 80% of which are singletons. The TCR comes from an elderly man with acute or convalescent COVID-19. Sequenced: peripheral blood.

The CDR3 sequence is CSVVGPTSGGSTDTQYF. The CDR3 DNA is TGCAGCGTTGTAGGGCCGACTAGCGGGGGGAGCACAGATACGCAGTATTTT. The V gene is TRBV29-1, the J gene TRBJ2-3; 13 bases match TRBD2. This CDR3 spans 17 amino acids. The V segment lost 4 bases and the J segment 0 bases; nucleotides outside the gene matches: 7. Germline V lookup: CDR1 SQVTM, CDR2 ANQGSEA.